These 31 T cell receptor beta chains originate from one sample sequenced in a study of blood T cells in healthy people across ages. Using a J-beta primer mix together with a sample-barcoded 5' primer, a second PCR was run for about 7 to 12 cycles. From the 5' RACE reads, TCRdb called clonotypes with MiXCR, one entry per CDR3 protein. The table records around 1.5 million distinct CDR3 sequences, 59% of them present only once. Sequenced sample: blood. These receptors came from a man between 18 and 35 years old in good health.

This chain uses TRBV20-1 with TRBJ2-5; no reliable D call. V was clipped by 0 bases and J by 6 bases, with 14 bases between them. Per the germline V gene, CDR1 is DFQATT and CDR2 is SNEGSKA (reference sequence). The CDR3 loop spans 14 amino acids. CDR3 sequence: CSARDLAEKKTQYF. The CDR3, as DNA: TGCAGTGCTAGAGATTTGGCGGAAAAAAAGACCCAGTACTTC.

The rearrangement uses TRBV4-1 and TRBJ2-5; D gene unclear. V was cut by 3 bases and J by 5 bases, with 13 bases left in between. The germline CDR1 and CDR2 sequences are MGHRA and YSYEKL. There are 14 residues in the CDR3. CDR3 residues: CASSQTGLSETQYF. The CDR3 nucleotides are TGCGCCAGCAGCCAGACCGGGCTTAGTGAGACCCAGTACTTC.

The chain recombines TRBV28 with TRBJ2-7; D gene ambiguous. Germline CDR1 MDHEN, CDR2 SYDVKM. The CDR3 contains 14 residues. The V and J ends lost 5 bases and 4 bases respectively, with 15 bases between them. The CDR3 sequence is CASSLPLAPYEQYF. CDR3 DNA: TGTGCCAGCAGTCTACCCTTGGCCCCTTACGAGCAGTACTTC.

This sequence joins TRBV7-9 and TRBJ2-1; tentatively, D is TRBD2 (6 bases). The length of the CDR3 is 15 residues. V lost 3 bases and J 2 bases, leaving 11 bases between the germline ends. The germline gives CDR1 SEHNR, CDR2 FQNEAQ (reference sequence). The CDR3, as DNA: TGTGCCAGCAGCTTTGGGGGGTTACCCTACAATGAGCAGTTCTTC. Its protein is CASSFGGLPYNEQFF. The full variable domain, its missing parts supplied by reference TRBV7-9 and TRBJ2-1, is DTGVSQNPRHKITKRGQNVTFRCDPISEHNRLYWYRQTLGQGPEFLTYFQNEAQLEKSRLLSDRFSAERPKGSFSTLEIQRTEQGDSAMYLCASSFGGLPYNEQFFGPGTRLTVL.

The genes are TRBV5-1 and TRBJ2-3, with a possible D match to TRBD2 (6 bases). Between the trimmed V and J ends, which lost 4 bases and 1 base, there was a span of 16 bases. CDR1 SGHRS and CDR2 YFSETQ come from the germline V gene. This CDR3 contains 16 residues. CDR3 DNA sequence: TGCGCCAGCAGCCCCCCGCGAGCTAGCGGCACAGATACGCAGTATTTT. Amino acids: CASSPPRASGTDTQYF.

This clonotype was detected once. The chain combines TRBV18 with TRBJ2-7; the D gene could be TRBD1 or TRBD2 (5 bases each). Germline V CDR1 and CDR2: KGHSH, LQKENI. Between the trimmed V and J ends, which lost 6 bases and 10 bases, there was a span of 22 bases. CDR3 size: 14 residues. DNA for the CDR3: TGTGCCAGCTCCTCGGGGCAGGTCGGAGGAACCCAGTACTTC. This translates into CASSSGQVGGTQYF.

The genes are TRBV6-5 and TRBJ1-3; 7 bases fit TRBD1. The CDR3 has 14 residues. J gave up 4 bases and V 2 bases, and 2 bases lay outside the gene matches. CDR1 and CDR2 from the germline V gene are MNHEY and SVGAGI. This CDR3 is CASSYQGQGNTIYF. CDR3 in DNA: TGTGCCAGCAGTTACCAGGGACAGGGAAACACCATATATTTT.

The chain carries TRBV5-6 and TRBJ1-1; D unresolved. The germline V gene encodes CDR1 SGHDT and CDR2 YYEEEE. The CDR3 has 19 amino acids. V was trimmed by 4 bases and J by 0 bases, leaving 25 bases between them. The CDR3 loop is CASSPLWLPKEAMNTEAFF. CDR3 bases: TGTGCCAGCAGCCCCCTGTGGTTACCGAAAGAGGCCATGAACACTGAAGCTTTCTTT.

This chain uses TRBV24-1 with TRBJ2-5; 9 nucleotides agree with TRBD2. Trimming took 4 bases from V and 1 from J; bases not matched to a gene: 18. CDR1 is KGHDR, CDR2 SFDVKD, per germline. This CDR3 spans 20 amino acids. The CDR3 region is CATSDPLFSMERGAQETQYF. The CDR3 DNA follows: TGTGCCACCAGTGACCCCCTTTTCTCGATGGAGCGGGGGGCCCAAGAGACCCAGTACTTC.

This chain uses TRBV5-6 with TRBJ1-2; a possible D gene is TRBD1 (5 bases). Trimming removed 2 bases at V and 4 bases at J, with 15 bases between. CDR1 and CDR2 (germline): SGHDT, YYEEEE. There are 15 residues in the CDR3. CDR3 DNA: TGTGCCAGCAGCTTTCTGGGGGAAGGACTCTATGGCTACACCTTC. Translated, it gives CASSFLGEGLYGYTF.

This clonotype was seen more than once but under ten times. The chain uses TRBV7-9 and TRBJ2-7; no clear D. CDR1 and CDR2 from the germline V gene are SEHNR and FQNEAQ (reference sequence). This CDR3 is built from 12 residues. Trimming cost V 2 bases and J 3 bases, with 5 bases left between them. For the CDR3, the DNA is TGTGCCAGCAGCTTAAGCATCTACGAGCAGTACTTC. Translation gives CASSLSIYEQYF. The full variable domain, completed using reference TRBV7-9 and TRBJ2-7, is DTGVSQNPRHKITKRGQNVTFRCDPISEHNRLYWYRQTLGQGPEFLTYFQNEAQLEKSRLLSDRFSAERPKGSFSTLEIQRTEQGDSAMYLCASSLSIYEQYFGPGTRLTVT.

This chain uses TRBV11-2 with TRBJ2-5; D is undetermined. The germline V and J ends were trimmed by 5 bases and 0 bases, with 10 bases remaining between them. The CDR3 is 14 residues long. Germline CDR1 and CDR2: SGHAT and FQNNGV. CDR3 nucleotides: TGTGCCAGCAGCCCCCCCCGGAACCAAGAGACCCAGTACTTC. Translated: CASSPPRNQETQYF.

Concerning this clonotype itself: At one end the junction does not follow the germline gene, possibly because of a read error. V usage is TRBV7-8 and J usage is TRBJ1-6; the D gene is possibly TRBD1 (5 bases). In germline, CDR1 is SGHVS, CDR2 FQNEAQ. This CDR3 has 15 residues. CDR3 residues: CAGSVFQGSESPLHF. As DNA, the CDR3 is TGTGCCGGCAGCGTCTTTCAGGGTTCGGAGTCACCCCTCCACTTT. The entire variable domain, with the rest obtained from reference TRBV7-8 and TRBJ1-6, is as follows: GAGVSQSPRYKVAKRGQDVALRCDPISGHVSLFWYQQALGQGPEFLTYFQNEAQLDKSGLPSDRFFAERPEGSVSTLKIQRTQQEDSAVYLCAGSVFQGSESPLHFGNGTRLTVT.

The chain carries TRBV9 and TRBJ2-1; TRBD2 agrees at 7 bases. Germline assignment: CDR1 SGDLS and CDR2 YYNGEE. Trimming took 2 bases from V and 15 from J; bases not matched to a gene: 14. This CDR3 contains 14 residues. The CDR3 here is CASSVAGDIRTLFF. For the CDR3, the DNA is TGTGCCAGCAGCGTCGCGGGAGATATCAGGACCCTGTTCTTC.

The V gene is TRBV3-1, the J gene TRBJ1-4; D gene ambiguous. V was clipped by 1 base and J by 4 bases, with 10 bases between them. Germline V gene sequence: CDR1 LGHDT, CDR2 YNNKEL (reference sequence). This CDR3 has 15 amino acids. The CDR3 here is CASSQVNGNNEKLFF. In DNA form, the CDR3 reads TGTGCCAGCAGCCAAGTGAACGGAAATAATGAAAAACTGTTTTTT.

This chain uses TRBV10-3 with TRBJ2-3, with D possibly TRBD2 on 5 matching bases. The V gene lost 2 bases and the J gene lost 2 bases, with 11 bases spanning the gap. Germline lookup yields CDR1 ENHRY and CDR2 SYGVKD. The CDR3 is 15 residues long. CDR3 residues: CAISEGGGYTDTQYF. The CDR3 region has the DNA TGTGCCATCAGTGAGGGAGGCGGATACACAGATACGCAGTATTTT.

This clonotype showed up just a few times. The genes are TRBV20-1 and TRBJ2-1; D is possibly TRBD1 or TRBD2 (5 bases each). The CDR3 runs 13 residues. Germline CDR1 is DFQATT and CDR2 is SNEGSKA (reference sequence). The CDR3 DNA reads TGCAGGGGGACCTTTTGCCCTTACAATGAGCAGTTCTTC. Encoded protein: CRGTFCPYNEQFF.

This clonotype has only a few counts. The rearrangement links TRBV7-9 to TRBJ2-3; D not certain. The germline V gene encodes CDR1 SEHNR and CDR2 FQNEAQ (reference sequence). Trimming pared 3 bases from V and 0 bases from J, leaving 13 bases between. The CDR3 is 16 amino acids. The chain's CDR3 is CASSFGPRPSTDTQYF. The DNA for the CDR3 is TGTGCCAGCAGCTTCGGGCCGAGACCTAGCACAGATACGCAGTATTTT.

The chain combines TRBV6-6 with TRBJ2-3, with 7 positions matching TRBD1. Losses at the gene ends were 3 bases for V and 5 bases for J; bases not matched to a gene: 8. This CDR3 comprises 15 residues. CDR1 MNHNY and CDR2 SVGAGI come from the germline V gene (reference sequence). The CDR3 sequence: CASSYRTGRGDTQYF. The CDR3 DNA reads TGTGCCAGCAGTTATCGGACAGGACGGGGAGATACGCAGTATTTT.

V and J are TRBV4-1 and TRBJ2-4, with unresolved D. The J call is doubtful: the DNA matches TRBJ2-5 better. The CDR3 is made up of 18 amino acids. In germline, CDR1 is MGHRA, CDR2 YSYEKL. The CDR3 DNA follows: TGCGCCAGCAGCCAACCCCCAGACAATAGGGTCGGTCCAGAGACCCAGTACTTC. Its translation: CASSQPPDNRVGPETQYF.

The rearrangement links TRBV12-5 to TRBJ2-1, with 13 positions matching TRBD2. This CDR3 is 17 amino acids long. Trimming cost V 0 bases and J 7 bases; bases outside gene matches: 6. Germline assignment: CDR1 LGHNT and CDR2 FRNRAP. The CDR3 sequence: CASGLVRLAGGGNEQFF. The CDR3 coding sequence is TGTGCTAGTGGTTTGGTACGACTAGCGGGAGGAGGGAATGAGCAGTTCTTC.

With regard to this clonotype: Given a much more abundant clone one base away, this may be a read error. The chain links TRBV6-2 or TRBV6-3 to TRBJ2-1; 8 nucleotides line up with TRBD1. With 6 bases clipped from V and 6 bases from J, the junction kept 10 bases outside the gene matches. Germline V gene lookup returns CDR1 MNHEY and CDR2 SVGEGT. The CDR3 totals 15 residues. CDR3 DNA: TGTGCCAGCAGCCTGGGGACAGGCGGATGCAATGAGCAGTTCTTC. Encoded protein: CASSLGTGGCNEQFF.

V is TRBV10-3 and J is TRBJ2-3; TRBD1 might be the D (6 bases). Germline V CDR1 and CDR2: ENHRY, SYGVKD. The CDR3 is 13 amino acids. The CDR3, as DNA: TGTGCAATCGGACAGCTTAGCACAGATACGCAGTATTTT. Translation gives CAIGQLSTDTQYF.

V and J are TRBV15 and TRBJ1-5; perhaps TRBD1 as D (6 bases). Between the trimmed V and J ends, which lost 0 bases and 4 bases, there was a span of 13 bases. Germline CDR1 is LNHNV and CDR2 is YYDKDF (reference sequence). This CDR3 contains 16 residues. CDR3 DNA sequence: TGTGCCACCAGCAGAGATTTAGGGACAAATAATCAGCCCCAGCATTTT. Translation gives CATSRDLGTNNQPQHF.

The V gene is TRBV7-9, the J gene TRBJ2-7; D is unclear. CDR1 and CDR2 from the germline V gene are SEHNR and FQNEAQ (reference sequence). Trimming shortened V by 1 base and J by 4 bases, and 8 bases separated the two germline ends. The CDR3 is made up of 13 amino acids. The CDR3 sequence is CASSLEKGYEQYF. Here the CDR3 DNA reads TGTGCCAGCAGCTTAGAAAAAGGATACGAGCAGTACTTC.

This sequence joins TRBV20-1 and TRBJ1-6; no reliable D call. V was cut by 6 bases and J by 9 bases, with 18 bases left in between. CDR1 and CDR2 from the germline V gene are DFQATT and SNEGSKA (reference sequence). This CDR3 is 14 amino acids long. The CDR3 DNA is TGCAGTGCCGTAACCCCTACTAAAGGTTCACCCCTCCACTTT. It specifies CSAVTPTKGSPLHF.

The gene calls are TRBV20-1 and TRBJ1-3, with a tentative D call TRBD1 (6 bases). Germline loops: CDR1 DFQATT, CDR2 SNEGSKA (reference sequence). The V gene lost 0 bases and the J gene lost 0 bases, with 15 bases spanning the gap. This CDR3 spans 17 amino acids. The CDR3 nucleotides read TGCAGTGCTAGAGAGGGAAACAGGGAGCTCTCTGGAAACACCATATATTTT. It yields the protein CSAREGNRELSGNTIYF.

This clonotype appeared many times. Sequence at one end of the junction differs from germline and may be a read error. V and J are TRBV4-3 and TRBJ2-1; TRBD2 is a possible D gene (6 bases). This CDR3 has 15 residues. Germline V gene sequence: CDR1 LGHNA, CDR2 YSLEER. As DNA, the CDR3 is TGTGCCAGCAGCCAAGAACTAGCCGCCTACAATGAGCAGTTCTTC. Translation gives CASSQELAAYNEQFF.

The rearrangement joins TRBV29-1 to TRBJ2-3, with a tentative D call TRBD2 (6 bases). The V end was cut by 0 bases, the J end by 6 bases, with 16 bases between. The CDR3 spans 15 residues. Germline V gene sequence: CDR1 SQVTM, CDR2 ANQGSEA. The DNA for the CDR3 is TGCAGCGTTGAAGATCCTATCACAAGCGGGGATACGCAGTATTTT. This sequence encodes CSVEDPITSGDTQYF.

This chain joins TRBV4-3 and TRBJ2-5, with D uncertain. The J call is uncertain, as TRBJ2-7 better fits the DNA end. The CDR3 is made up of 12 amino acids. Germline V CDR1 and CDR2: LGHNA, YSLEER. As DNA, the CDR3 is TGCGCCAGCAGGAACAGTGCGAACGAGCAGTACTTC. Translating gives CASRNSANEQYF.

Comment on this clonotype: The junction departs from germline at one end; a sequencing error may be responsible. V gene TRBV7-7 combines with J gene TRBJ2-5, with 11 nucleotides matching TRBD2. Germline V lookup: CDR1 SSHAT, CDR2 FNYEAQ (reference sequence). The CDR3 runs to 16 residues. CDR3 bases: TGTGCTAGCAGCCGCTTAGCGGGGGGGATAGGGGAGACCCAGTACTTC. Its protein is CASSRLAGGIGETQYF.